These 15 T cell receptor beta chains were all obtained from the same sample, sequenced in a study of a mutant IDH1 vaccine in newly diagnosed glioma. These receptors are not linked to any known antigen. Clones were read by immunoSEQ multiplex PCR, and TCRdb kept only the in-frame ones, dropping some. The sample carries about 54,000 clones, 75% to 85% recorded once. The time point was: week 23, last vaccination. Doses of 300 ug of mutant IDH1 20-mer peptide were given with topical imiquimod. The specimen comprised PBMCs, sampled from a glioma patient whose treatment included an IDH1 peptide vaccine. Every receptor here comes from a man aged 35 to 55 with glioma.

The V and J genes are TRBV7-2 and TRBJ2-5, with 11 bases lining up with TRBD2. CDR3 size: 18 residues. Germline V CDR1 and CDR2: SGHTA, FQGNSA. The J segment lost 3 bases and the V segment lost 3 bases, leaving 12 bases of the junction unmatched. CDR3 DNA: TGTGCCAGCAGCTTTATCCCTAGCGGGGGGTATTCTAAAGAGACCCAGTACTTC. Translated: CASSFIPSGGYSKETQYF.

In its sample, this clone is large. The rearrangement joins TRBV29-1 to TRBJ1-1, with D hard to call. Germline V gives CDR1 SQVTM, CDR2 ANQGSEA. The CDR3 has 13 residues. V lost 4 bases to trimming and J lost 0 bases, with 9 bases between them. CDR3 nucleotide sequence: TGCAGCGTTGTGCACAGCTTGAACACTGAAGCTTTCTTT. Translating it yields CSVVHSLNTEAFF.

The chain has TRBV2 and TRBJ2-3; 7 bases line up with TRBD1. CDR3 size: 13 residues. Germline V gene data show CDR1 as SNHLY and CDR2 as FYNNEI. V shed 8 bases and J 2 bases; nucleotides not matched to a gene: 4. Written as DNA, the CDR3 is TGTGCCAGCGGGGACAGCCCCACAGATACGCAGTATTTT. The encoded protein is CASGDSPTDTQYF.

The chain links TRBV6-1 to TRBJ2-1; possible D gene TRBD1, 6 bases. Trimming removed 6 bases at V and 8 bases at J, with 14 bases between. This CDR3 has 13 residues. CDR1 is MNHNS, CDR2 SASEGT, per germline. The CDR3 DNA reads TGTGCCAGCAGATACAGGGAAAGCGATGAGCAGTTCTTC. Translated: CASRYRESDEQFF.

V gene TRBV7-2 combines with J gene TRBJ1-4; D may be TRBD1 (5 bases). The CDR3 is 13 amino acids. V was clipped by 5 bases and J by 6 bases, with 10 bases between them. Germline CDR1 and CDR2: SGHTA and FQGNSA. For the CDR3, the DNA is TGTGCCAGCAGCCGCCTGGGGGATGAAAAACTGTTTTTT. Its translation: CASSRLGDEKLFF.

This clone was detected once. The chain joins TRBV7-9 to TRBJ2-7; TRBD1 matches at 8 bases. The CDR3 is made up of 14 amino acids. V was pared by 3 bases and J by 1 base, with 2 bases of the junction left unmatched. Germline loops: CDR1 SEHNR, CDR2 FQNEAQ (reference sequence). The CDR3 spells CASSLGQVSYEQYF. Written as DNA, the CDR3 is TGTGCCAGCAGCTTGGGACAGGTTTCCTACGAGCAGTACTTC. Full variable domain (outside the CDR3, taken from reference TRBV7-9 and TRBJ2-7): DTGVSQNPRHKITKRGQNVTFRCDPISEHNRLYWYRQTLGQGPEFLTYFQNEAQLEKSRLLSDRFSAERPKGSFSTLEIQRTEQGDSAMYLCASSLGQVSYEQYFGPGTRLTVT.

This sequence joins TRBV6-5 and TRBJ2-2; perhaps TRBD1 as D (6 bases). Trimming took off 7 bases at V and 2 bases at J, with 11 bases between the two ends. The CDR3 covers 14 residues. Germline V gives CDR1 MNHEY, CDR2 SVGAGI. In DNA, the CDR3 is TGTGCCAGCATGCGACAGGTTAACACCGGGGAGCTGTTTTTT. This codes for CASMRQVNTGELFF.

The chain is built from TRBV6-5 and TRBJ1-6; D might be TRBD1 (5 bases). V dropped 6 bases and J dropped 9 bases, with 12 bases sitting between them. Germline CDR1 reads MNHEY; CDR2 reads SVGAGI. This CDR3 is 13 amino acids long. DNA for the CDR3: TGTGCCAGCAGGCGGACATTAGGTTCACCCCTCCACTTT. Amino acid sequence: CASRRTLGSPLHF.

V usage is TRBV11-2 and J usage is TRBJ2-7; TRBD1 matches at 10 bases. Germline CDR1 and CDR2: SGHAT and FQNNGV. The CDR3 runs to 14 residues. The ends lost 3 bases at V and 4 bases at J; junction bases unmatched: 3. CDR3 loop: CASSFGTGAYEQYF. As DNA, the CDR3 is TGTGCCAGCAGCTTTGGGACAGGGGCATACGAGCAGTACTTC.

This chain links TRBV6-6 with TRBJ1-3, with D possibly matching TRBD1 (6 bases). V lost 6 bases and J 4 bases, leaving 16 bases between the germline ends. Germline V gene data show CDR1 as MNHNY and CDR2 as SVGAGI (reference sequence). This CDR3 is 15 amino acids long. Written as DNA, the CDR3 is TGTGCCAGCAGCAGCACTACAGGGTCCGGAAACACCATATATTTT. Translated, it gives CASSSTTGSGNTIYF.

V is TRBV5-4 and J is TRBJ2-5, with D tentatively TRBD2 (5 bases). V lost 0 bases, J lost 2 bases, and 23 bases lay in between. This CDR3 spans 19 amino acids. Germline V lookup: CDR1 SGHNT, CDR2 YYREEE (reference sequence). The CDR3 DNA follows: TGTGCCAGCAGCTTGGAGTTCTCGGGCGGGCTGGCCAATCAAGAGACCCAGTACTTC. It yields the protein CASSLEFSGGLANQETQYF. Together with reference TRBV5-4 and TRBJ2-5, the CDR3 gives the full variable domain: ETGVTQSPTHLIKTRGQQVTLRCSSQSGHNTVSWYQQALGQGPQFIFQYYREEENGRGNFPPRFSGLQFPNYSSELNVNALELDDSALYLCASSLEFSGGLANQETQYFGPGTRLLVL.

The gene calls are TRBV6-6 and TRBJ1-3; D ambiguous. V lost 4 bases to trimming and J lost 0 bases, with 7 bases between them. Per the germline V gene, CDR1 is MNHNY and CDR2 is SVGAGI (reference sequence). This CDR3 region has 14 residues. CDR3 in DNA: TGTGCCAGCAGTTCGACTAGCTCTGGAAACACCATATATTTT. Translation gives CASSSTSSGNTIYF.

The gene calls are TRBV21-1 and TRBJ2-5. TRBV21-1 is recorded as a pseudogene. The CDR3 consists of 14 residues. The CDR3 loop reads CASSNQADQETQYF. Here the CDR3 DNA reads TGTGCCAGCAGCAATCAGGCGGACCAAGAGACCCAGTACTTC.

The chain couples TRBV6-1 to TRBJ2-7; the match to TRBD1 covers 9 bases. J was trimmed by 3 bases and V by 6 bases; bases with no gene match: 6. The CDR3 contains 14 residues. Germline lookup yields CDR1 MNHNS and CDR2 SASEGT. DNA for the CDR3: TGTGCCAGCAGCCGGGACAGGGACCGCTACGAGCAGTACTTC. Translation: CASSRDRDRYEQYF.

This chain connects TRBV6-1 to TRBJ1-1; 7 positions agree with TRBD1. Germline V gene sequence: CDR1 MNHNS, CDR2 SASEGT. The CDR3 runs 14 residues. With 4 bases clipped from V and 1 base from J, the junction kept 3 bases outside the gene matches. The CDR3 protein is CASSVKGANTEAFF. CDR3 coding DNA: TGTGCCAGCAGTGTGAAGGGGGCGAACACTGAAGCTTTCTTT.